This T cell receptor (beta chain) stems from a study of blood T cells in healthy people across ages. Findings and limits, study-wide: Expanded clonotype changes were possibly confounded by unknown donor CMV status. Naive and antigen-experienced cells could not be conclusively compared, given unsorted PBMCs.

A word on this clonotype: Antigen: not known.

This CDR3 is 16 amino acids long. Germline CDR1 SQVTM, CDR2 ANQGSEA. Trimming shortened V by 4 bases and J by 0 bases, and 16 bases separated the two germline ends. Primed by a sample-barcoded 5' primer and a J-beta primer mix, a second PCR proceeded for 7 to 11 cycles. Template switching added a 12-random-nucleotide identifier to every cDNA molecule. From the 5' RACE reads, TCRdb called clonotypes with MiXCR, one entry per CDR3 protein. The repertoire holds around 690,000 distinct CDR3 sequences, with 58% as singletons. Samples had at least 6.5 million PBMCs isolated from them. The TCR comes from a man aged 60 to 69 in good health. V and J are TRBV29-1 and TRBJ2-1; D gene unclear. The sample comprised blood. CDR3 nucleotide sequence: TGCAGCGTTGGTTGGCCTGGAGCGAGCTCCTACAATGAGCAGTTCTTC. This codes for CSVGWPGASSYNEQFF.